This TCR gamma chain was sequenced in a study of Vδ1+ human thymocytes. Study findings and constraints: Bulk repertoire data may be misinterpreted because of unexpected Vdelta2 sequences. Highly polyclonal TRG and TRD repertoires with Gaussian CDR3 length distributions appeared in thymus.

Germline values: CDR1 EGSNGY, CDR2 YDSYNSKV. V trimming: 6 bases; J trimming: 8 bases; junction bases outside the gene matches: 4. CDR3 length equals 10 residues. A few counts support this clone. Its target is unknown. Sequences come from RNA converted to cDNA by reverse transcription. CDR3 amplicons came from multiplex PCR with pooled V-gene forward and constant-region reverse primers. TCRdb called clones anew from the multiplex PCR reads with CATT. Of about 36,000 gamma-chain clones in the sample, about 19% are singletons; the top ten hold 1.9%. Thymocytes were sorted as CD3+ TCRVdelta1+ TCRVdelta2- after alphabeta T cell depletion.

The source of this sequence is a girl under three years old who had congenital heart surgery. The chain has TRGV2 and TRGJ1 or TRGJ2. The sample comprised Vdelta1+ gamma-delta thymocytes from the thymus. Subset described: FACS-sorted CD3+ TCRalphabeta- TCRVdelta1+ TCRVdelta2- thymocytes. The CDR3 here is CATWTHKKLF. The CDR3 DNA reads as TGTGCCACCTGGACTCATAAGAAACTCTTT.